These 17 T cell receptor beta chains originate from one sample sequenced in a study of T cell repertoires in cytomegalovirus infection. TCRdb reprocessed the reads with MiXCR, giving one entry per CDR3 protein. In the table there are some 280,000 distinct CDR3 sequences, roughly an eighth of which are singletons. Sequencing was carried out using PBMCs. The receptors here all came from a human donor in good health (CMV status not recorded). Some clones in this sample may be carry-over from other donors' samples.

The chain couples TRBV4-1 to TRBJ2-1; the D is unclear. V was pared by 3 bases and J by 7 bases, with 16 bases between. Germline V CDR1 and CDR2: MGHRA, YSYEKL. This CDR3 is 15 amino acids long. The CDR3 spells CASSQTPTPSNEQFF. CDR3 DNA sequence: TGCGCCAGCAGCCAGACACCGACCCCATCAAATGAGCAGTTCTTC.

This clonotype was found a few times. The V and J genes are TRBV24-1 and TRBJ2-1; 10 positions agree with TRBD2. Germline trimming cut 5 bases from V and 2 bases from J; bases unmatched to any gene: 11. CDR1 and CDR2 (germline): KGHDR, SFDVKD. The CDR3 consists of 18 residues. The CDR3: CATSGGTAGGPTYNEQFF. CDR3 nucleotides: TGTGCCACCAGTGGGGGGACAGCGGGAGGGCCGACCTACAATGAGCAGTTCTTC.

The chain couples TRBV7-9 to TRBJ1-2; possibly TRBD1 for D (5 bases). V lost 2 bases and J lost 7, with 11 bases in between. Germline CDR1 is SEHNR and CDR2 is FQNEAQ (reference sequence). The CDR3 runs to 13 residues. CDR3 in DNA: TGTGCCAGCAGCTTACAGGGCCTGGGTGGCTACACCTTC. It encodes CASSLQGLGGYTF.

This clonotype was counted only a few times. In DNA form, the CDR3 reads TGCGCCAGTACAAGAGAATCCTCCTACGAGCAGTACTTC. Protein sequence: CASTRESSYEQYF. The gene calls are TRBV5-1 and TRBJ2-7; D gene unclear. The V and J ends lost 8 bases and 0 bases respectively, with 12 bases between them. The germline V gene has CDR1 SGHRS and CDR2 YFSETQ. The CDR3 runs 13 residues.

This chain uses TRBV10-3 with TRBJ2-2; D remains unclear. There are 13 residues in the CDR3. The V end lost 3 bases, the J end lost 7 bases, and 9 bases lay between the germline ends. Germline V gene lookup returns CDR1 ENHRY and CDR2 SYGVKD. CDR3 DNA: TGTGCCATCAGTGAATCAGTGGTCGGGGAGCTGTTTTTT. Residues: CAISESVVGELFF.

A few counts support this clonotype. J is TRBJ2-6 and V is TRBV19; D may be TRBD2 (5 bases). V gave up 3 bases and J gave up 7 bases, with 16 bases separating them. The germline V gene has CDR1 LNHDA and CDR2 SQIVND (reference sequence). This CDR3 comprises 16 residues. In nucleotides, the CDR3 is TGTGCCAGTAGTATCTTGTCCGGGCTAGCAGCCAACGTCCTGACTTTC. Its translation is CASSILSGLAANVLTF.

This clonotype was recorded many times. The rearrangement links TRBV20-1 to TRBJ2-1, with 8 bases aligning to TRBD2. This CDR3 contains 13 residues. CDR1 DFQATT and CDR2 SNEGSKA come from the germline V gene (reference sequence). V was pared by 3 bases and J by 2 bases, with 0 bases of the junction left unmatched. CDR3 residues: CSARRGAYNEQFF. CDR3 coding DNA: TGCAGTGCTAGGCGGGGGGCCTACAATGAGCAGTTCTTC.

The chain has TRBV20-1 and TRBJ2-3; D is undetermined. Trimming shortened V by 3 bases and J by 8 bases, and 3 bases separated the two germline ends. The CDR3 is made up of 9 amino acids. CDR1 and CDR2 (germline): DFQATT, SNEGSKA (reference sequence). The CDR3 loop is CSASGTQYF. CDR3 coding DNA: TGCAGTGCTAGCGGTACGCAGTATTTT.

DNA of the CDR3: TGTGCCAGCGGCCGATCGGACCGAGCCTACAATGAGCAGTTCTTC. Its protein is CASGRSDRAYNEQFF. The chain links TRBV2 to TRBJ2-1; D is undetermined. This CDR3 contains 15 residues. The V gene lost 8 bases and the J gene lost 2 bases, with 16 bases spanning the gap. Germline values: CDR1 SNHLY, CDR2 FYNNEI.

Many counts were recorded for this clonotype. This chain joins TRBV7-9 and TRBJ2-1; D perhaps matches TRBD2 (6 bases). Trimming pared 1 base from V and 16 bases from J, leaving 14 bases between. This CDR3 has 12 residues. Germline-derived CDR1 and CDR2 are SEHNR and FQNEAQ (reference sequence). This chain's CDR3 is CASSLDGLSPFF. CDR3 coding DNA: TGTGCCAGCAGCTTAGACGGACTATCACCATTCTTC.

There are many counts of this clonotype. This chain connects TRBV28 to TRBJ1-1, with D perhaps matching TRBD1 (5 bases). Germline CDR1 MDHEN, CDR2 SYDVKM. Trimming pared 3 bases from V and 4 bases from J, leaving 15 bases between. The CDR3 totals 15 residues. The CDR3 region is CASSFSSGGSTEAFF. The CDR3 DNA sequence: TGTGCCAGCAGTTTCTCATCGGGGGGGAGCACTGAAGCTTTCTTT.

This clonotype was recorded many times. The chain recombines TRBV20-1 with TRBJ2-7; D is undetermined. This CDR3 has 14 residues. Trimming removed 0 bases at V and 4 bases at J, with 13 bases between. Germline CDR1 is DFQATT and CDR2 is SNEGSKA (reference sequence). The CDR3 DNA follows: TGCAGTGCTAGAGATGCCAGTCGGGTTTACGAGCAGTACTTC. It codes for CSARDASRVYEQYF.

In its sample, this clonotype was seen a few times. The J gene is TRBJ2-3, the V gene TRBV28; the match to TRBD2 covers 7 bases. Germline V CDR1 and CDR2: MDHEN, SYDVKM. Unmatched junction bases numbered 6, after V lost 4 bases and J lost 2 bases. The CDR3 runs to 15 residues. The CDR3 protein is CASSSVGGITDTQYF. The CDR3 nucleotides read TGTGCCAGCAGTTCCGTCGGGGGGATCACAGATACGCAGTATTTT.

The CDR3 loop is CASGLVPRYNEQFF. The CDR3 region has the DNA TGTGCTAGTGGTTTGGTACCCAGGTACAATGAGCAGTTCTTC. This chain joins TRBV12-5 and TRBJ2-1; no reliable D call. The V and J ends lost 0 bases and 4 bases respectively, with 7 bases between them. Germline CDR1 reads LGHNT; CDR2 reads FRNRAP. The CDR3 extends over 14 amino acids.

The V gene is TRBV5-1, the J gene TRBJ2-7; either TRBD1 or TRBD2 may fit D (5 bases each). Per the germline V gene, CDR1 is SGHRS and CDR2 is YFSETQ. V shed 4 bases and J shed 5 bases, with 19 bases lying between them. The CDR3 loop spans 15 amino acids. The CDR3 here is CASSETGTSSHEQYF. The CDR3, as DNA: TGCGCCAGCAGCGAGACCGGGACCTCTAGCCACGAGCAGTACTTC.

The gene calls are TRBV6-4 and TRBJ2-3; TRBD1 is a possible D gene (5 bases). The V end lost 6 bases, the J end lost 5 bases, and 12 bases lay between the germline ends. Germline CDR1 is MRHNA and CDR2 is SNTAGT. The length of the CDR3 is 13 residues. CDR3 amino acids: CASSDRRGDTQYF. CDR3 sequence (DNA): TGTGCCAGCAGCGATAGAAGGGGAGATACGCAGTATTTT.

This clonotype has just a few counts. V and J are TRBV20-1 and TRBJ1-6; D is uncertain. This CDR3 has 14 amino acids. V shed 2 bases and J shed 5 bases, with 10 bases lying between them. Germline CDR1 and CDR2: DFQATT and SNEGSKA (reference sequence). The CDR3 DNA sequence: TGCAGTGCTAGACCCCGTACCGATAATTCACCCCTCCACTTT. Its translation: CSARPRTDNSPLHF.